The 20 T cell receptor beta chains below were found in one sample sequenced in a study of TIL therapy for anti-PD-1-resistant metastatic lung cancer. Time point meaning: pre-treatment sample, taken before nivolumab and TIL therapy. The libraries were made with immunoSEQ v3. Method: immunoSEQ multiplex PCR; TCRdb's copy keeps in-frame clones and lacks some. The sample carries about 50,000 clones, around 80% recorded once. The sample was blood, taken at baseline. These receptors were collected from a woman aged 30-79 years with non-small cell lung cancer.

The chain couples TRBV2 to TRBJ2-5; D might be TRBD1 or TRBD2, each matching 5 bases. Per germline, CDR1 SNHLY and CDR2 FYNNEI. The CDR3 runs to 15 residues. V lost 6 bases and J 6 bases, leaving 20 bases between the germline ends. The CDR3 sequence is CASSARGQGQQTQYF. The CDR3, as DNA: TGTGCCAGCAGCGCCCGAGGGCAGGGTCAACAGACCCAGTACTTC.

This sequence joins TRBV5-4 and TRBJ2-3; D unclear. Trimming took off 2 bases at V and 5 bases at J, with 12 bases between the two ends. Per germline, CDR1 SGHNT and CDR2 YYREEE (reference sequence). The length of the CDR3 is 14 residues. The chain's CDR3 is CASSFVSNRDTQYF. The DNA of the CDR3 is TGTGCCAGCAGCTTCGTTTCTAACAGAGATACGCAGTATTTT.

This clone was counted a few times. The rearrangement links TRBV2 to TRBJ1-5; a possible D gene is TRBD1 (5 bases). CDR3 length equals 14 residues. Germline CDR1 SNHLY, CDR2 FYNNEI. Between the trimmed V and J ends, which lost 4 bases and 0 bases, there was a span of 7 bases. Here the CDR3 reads CASSGGSSNQPQHF. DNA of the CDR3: TGTGCCAGCAGTGGGGGGTCTAGCAATCAGCCCCAGCATTTT.

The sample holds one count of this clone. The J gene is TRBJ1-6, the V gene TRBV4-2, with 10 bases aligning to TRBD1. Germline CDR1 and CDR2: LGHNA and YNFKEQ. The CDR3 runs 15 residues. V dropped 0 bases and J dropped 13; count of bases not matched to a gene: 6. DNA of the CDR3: TGTGCCAGCAGCCAAGAGGGGACAGGGGAAGAGCCCCTCCACTTT. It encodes CASSQEGTGEEPLHF.

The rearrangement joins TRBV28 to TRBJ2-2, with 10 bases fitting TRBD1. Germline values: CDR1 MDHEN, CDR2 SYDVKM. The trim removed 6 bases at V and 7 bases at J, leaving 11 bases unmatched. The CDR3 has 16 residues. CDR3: CASRDPGTGVVGELFF. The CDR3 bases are TGTGCCAGCAGGGACCCAGGGACAGGGGTTGTCGGGGAGCTGTTTTTT.

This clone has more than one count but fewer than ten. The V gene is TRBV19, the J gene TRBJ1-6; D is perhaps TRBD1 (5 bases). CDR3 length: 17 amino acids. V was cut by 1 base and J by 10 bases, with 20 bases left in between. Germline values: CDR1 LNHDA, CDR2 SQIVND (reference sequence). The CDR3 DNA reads TGTGCCAGTAGTATAGGCCGAACAGGCCCTCGGGGGTCACCCCTCCACTTT. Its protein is CASSIGRTGPRGSPLHF.

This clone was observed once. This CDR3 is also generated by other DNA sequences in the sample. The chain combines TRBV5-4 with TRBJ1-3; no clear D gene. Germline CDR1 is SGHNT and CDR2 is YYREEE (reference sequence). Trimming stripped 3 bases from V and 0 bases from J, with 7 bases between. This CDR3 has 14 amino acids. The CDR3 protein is CASSSTVSGNTIYF. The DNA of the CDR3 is TGTGCCAGCAGCTCAACAGTCTCTGGAAACACCATATATTTT.

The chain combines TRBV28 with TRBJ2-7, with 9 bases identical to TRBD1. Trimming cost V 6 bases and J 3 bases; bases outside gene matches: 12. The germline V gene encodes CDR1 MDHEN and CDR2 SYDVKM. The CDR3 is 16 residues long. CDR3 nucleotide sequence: TGTGCCAGCAGGCCCGGGGGACAGGGTTCGATCTACGAGCAGTACTTC. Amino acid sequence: CASRPGGQGSIYEQYF.

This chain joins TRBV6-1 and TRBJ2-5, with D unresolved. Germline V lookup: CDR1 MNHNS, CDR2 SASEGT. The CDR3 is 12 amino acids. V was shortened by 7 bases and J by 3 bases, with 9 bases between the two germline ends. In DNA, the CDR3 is TGTGCCAGCACCAGGTTCGAAGAGACCCAGTACTTC. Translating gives CASTRFEETQYF.

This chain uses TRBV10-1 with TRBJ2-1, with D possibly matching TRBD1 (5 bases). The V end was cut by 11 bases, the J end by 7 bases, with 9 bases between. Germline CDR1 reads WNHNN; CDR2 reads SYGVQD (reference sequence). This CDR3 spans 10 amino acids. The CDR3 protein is CAEKGNEQFF. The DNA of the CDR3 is TGCGCCGAAAAGGGGAATGAGCAGTTCTTC.

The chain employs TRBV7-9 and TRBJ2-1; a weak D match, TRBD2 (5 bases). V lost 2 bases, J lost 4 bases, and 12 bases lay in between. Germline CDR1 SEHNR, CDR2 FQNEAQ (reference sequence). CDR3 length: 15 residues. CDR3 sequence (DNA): TGTGCCAGCAGCTTATCGGCGGGCGTGTACAATGAGCAGTTCTTC. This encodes CASSLSAGVYNEQFF.

The CDR3 nucleotides read TGTGCCAGTGCGTACCAGACTTGGTGGGACACCGGGGAGCTGTTTTTT. Its translation is CASAYQTWWDTGELFF. The chain combines TRBV27 with TRBJ2-2; no firm D call. The germline V and J ends were trimmed by 9 bases and 3 bases, with 20 bases remaining between them. This CDR3 has 16 residues. CDR1 MNHEY and CDR2 SMNVEV come from the germline V gene (reference sequence).

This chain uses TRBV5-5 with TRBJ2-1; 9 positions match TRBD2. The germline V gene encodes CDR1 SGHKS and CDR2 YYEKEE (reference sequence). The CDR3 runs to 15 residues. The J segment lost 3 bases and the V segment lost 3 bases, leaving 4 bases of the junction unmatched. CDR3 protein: CASSWALAGYNEQFF. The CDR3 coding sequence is TGTGCCAGCAGCTGGGCACTAGCGGGCTACAATGAGCAGTTCTTC.

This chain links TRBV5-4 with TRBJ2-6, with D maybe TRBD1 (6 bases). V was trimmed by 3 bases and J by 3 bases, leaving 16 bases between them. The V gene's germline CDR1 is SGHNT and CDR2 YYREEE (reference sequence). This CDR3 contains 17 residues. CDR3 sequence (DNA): TGTGCCAGCAGCTCAGGACAGAGCCGGGTTGGGGCCAACGTCCTGACTTTC. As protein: CASSSGQSRVGANVLTF.

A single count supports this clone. The DNA for the CDR3 is TGTGCCAGCAGCTTAGATCGGACAGGGGCTGGCTACACCTTC. This gives the protein CASSLDRTGAGYTF. The chain couples TRBV7-3 to TRBJ1-2, with TRBD1 matching over 9 bases. CDR1 and CDR2 from the germline V gene are SGHTA and FQGTGA. J gave up 7 bases and V 2 bases, and 5 bases lay outside the gene matches. The CDR3 length is 14 residues.

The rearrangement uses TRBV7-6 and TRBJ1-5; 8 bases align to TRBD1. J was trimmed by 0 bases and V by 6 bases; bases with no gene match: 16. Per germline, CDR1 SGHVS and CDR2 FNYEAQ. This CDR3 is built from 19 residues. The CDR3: CASSPLSQTRGLSNQPQHF. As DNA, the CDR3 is TGTGCCAGCAGTCCTCTTTCGCAAACCAGGGGGCTTAGCAATCAGCCCCAGCATTTT.

The CDR3 nucleotides read TGTGCCAGCAGCTTGATAGGACAGGGAAAAGATACGCAGTATTTT. Translation gives CASSLIGQGKDTQYF. The chain uses TRBV5-7 and TRBJ2-3; 8 nucleotides line up with TRBD1. TRBV5-7 is assigned to the ORF class and has an uncertain function. CDR3 length equals 15 residues. V shed 1 base and J 5 bases; nucleotides not matched to a gene: 6.

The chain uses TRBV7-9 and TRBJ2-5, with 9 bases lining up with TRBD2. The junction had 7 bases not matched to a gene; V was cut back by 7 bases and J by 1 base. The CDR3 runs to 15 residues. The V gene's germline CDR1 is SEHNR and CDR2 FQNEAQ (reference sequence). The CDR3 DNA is TGTGCCAGCACCTTGAGTAGCGGGAGCCAAGAGACCCAGTACTTC. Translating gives CASTLSSGSQETQYF. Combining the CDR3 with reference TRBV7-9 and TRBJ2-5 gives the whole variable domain DTGVSQNPRHKITKRGQNVTFRCDPISEHNRLYWYRQTLGQGPEFLTYFQNEAQLEKSRLLSDRFSAERPKGSFSTLEIQRTEQGDSAMYLCASTLSSGSQETQYFGPGTRLLVL.

CDR3 bases: TGTGCCAGCAGCAAGGGACTAGCGGGAGTCGGAGGGGGGCAAGAGACCCAGTACTTC. Its protein product is CASSKGLAGVGGGQETQYF. The rearrangement links TRBV5-4 to TRBJ2-5; the match to TRBD2 covers 14 bases. Germline lookup yields CDR1 SGHNT and CDR2 YYREEE (reference sequence). The CDR3 spans 19 residues. Losses at the gene ends were 4 bases for V and 2 bases for J; bases not matched to a gene: 13.

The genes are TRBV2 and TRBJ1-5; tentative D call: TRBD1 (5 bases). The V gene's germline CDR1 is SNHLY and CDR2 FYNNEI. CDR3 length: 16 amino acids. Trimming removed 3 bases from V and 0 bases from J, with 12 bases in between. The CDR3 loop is CASSDGATYSNQPQHF. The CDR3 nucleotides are TGTGCCAGCAGTGATGGGGCTACTTATAGCAATCAGCCCCAGCATTTT.